This T cell receptor (beta chain) originates from a study of T cell responses to AZD1222 COVID-19 vaccine. Turning to the study itself: Second doses at about 4 or about 12 weeks were pooled. Study-wide results and caveats: White British donors predominated, females outnumbered males, and clonal diversity was possibly underestimated. Dominant at 160-218 and 743-854, vaccine-associated CD4 TCRs also spanned spike. No repertoire was sampled before or during the peak T cell response, only after it.

Assay used: immunoSEQ multiplex PCR; TCRdb lists only in-frame clones, some missing. The sample holds more than 130,000 clones, about nine tenths seen once. As regards this clone: Its specificity is unknown.

Sequenced here: peripheral blood, sampled on day 0 of AZD1222 vaccination. The sequence was collected from an adult in good health.

This CDR3 reads CASSSRLRVRTNEKLFF. CDR3 DNA: TGTGCCAGCAGCTCCAGGCTTCGGGTGAGGACTAATGAAAAACTGTTTTTT. The chain is built from TRBV7-2 and TRBJ1-4; D remains unclear. From germline, CDR1 is SGHTA and CDR2 FQGNSA. The CDR3 has 17 amino acids. With 4 bases removed from V and 2 bases from J, the gap between germline ends came to 17 bases.